The 16 T cell receptor beta chains presented below share a single source sample, sequenced in a study of shared clonotypes between healthy human individuals. Assay: immunoSEQ multiplex PCR; the TCRdb copy retains only in-frame clones and omits some. Among about 2.3 million clones, 80% to 95% were seen once, and the ten largest hold approximately 0.4%. Sequenced sample: naive CD4+ T cells from PBMCs. Subset defined: CD45RA+ positively selected. These receptor sequences come from a man aged 18 to 35 in good health. Some clones in this sample may be carry-over from other donors' samples.

The chain employs TRBV6-6 and TRBJ2-7; D call uncertain. From germline, CDR1 is MNHNY and CDR2 SVGAGI (reference sequence). The CDR3 contains 12 residues. V was cut by 5 bases and J by 4 bases, with 9 bases left in between. Here the CDR3 DNA reads TGTGCCAGCAGTCCCGATGATTACGAGCAGTACTTC. Amino acids: CASSPDDYEQYF.

The chain joins TRBV7-2 to TRBJ2-5; TRBD1 aligns across 7 bases. The CDR3 is made up of 14 amino acids. CDR1 SGHTA and CDR2 FQGNSA come from the germline V gene. V shed 5 bases, J shed 5 bases, and the junction held 8 bases outside the gene matches. CDR3 coding DNA: TGTGCCAGCAGCGTCGGGACAGCGTGGGAGACCCAGTACTTC. As protein: CASSVGTAWETQYF.

For this clone: At one end, the junction sequence differs from germline, possibly due to a read error. The CDR3 is CASSTGGPSHEQYF. As DNA, the CDR3 is TGTGCCAGCAGTACGGGCGGGCCCTCCCACGAGCAGTACTTC. This chain uses TRBV28 with TRBJ2-7; D possibly corresponds to TRBD2 (5 bases). Looked up from germline, CDR1 is MDHEN and CDR2 is SYDVKM. The CDR3 runs to 14 residues.

The chain links TRBV2 to TRBJ2-7; D is perhaps TRBD2 (5 bases). The CDR3 sequence is 14 residues long. Germline values: CDR1 SNHLY, CDR2 FYNNEI. Trimming cost V 6 bases and J 4 bases, with 16 bases left between them. CDR3 residues: CASRNRLEGYEQYF. In nucleotides, the CDR3 is TGTGCCAGCAGGAATCGCCTTGAGGGTTACGAGCAGTACTTC.

On this clone: The same CDR3 can be traced to other DNA sequences in this sample. This chain uses TRBV28 with TRBJ1-5, with D hard to call. Germline CDR1 and CDR2: MDHEN and SYDVKM. There are 11 residues in the CDR3. Trimming removed 5 bases at V and 9 bases at J, with 8 bases between. CDR3 loop: CASSPSGPQHF. In DNA, the CDR3 is TGTGCCAGCAGTCCTTCGGGGCCCCAGCATTTT.

The chain is built from TRBV4-2 and TRBJ2-3, with D perhaps matching TRBD2 (5 bases). V was pared by 8 bases and J by 0 bases, with 12 bases between. The CDR3 loop spans 14 amino acids. Germline CDR1 reads LGHNA; CDR2 reads YNFKEQ. CDR3 amino acids: CASSEGGSTDTQYF. CDR3 nucleotide sequence: TGTGCCAGCTCCGAGGGCGGAAGCACAGATACGCAGTATTTT.

The rearrangement joins TRBV11-2 to TRBJ2-1, with 8 positions matching TRBD2. V lost 5 bases and J lost 2; bases outside the gene matches: 8. CDR3 length: 16 amino acids. Germline assignment: CDR1 SGHAT and CDR2 FQNNGV. CDR3 DNA sequence: TGTGCCAGCAGCCCCACAACGGGAGGGACCTACAATGAGCAGTTCTTC. This sequence encodes CASSPTTGGTYNEQFF.

The chain carries TRBV27 and TRBJ2-6, with TRBD2 as a possible D gene (6 bases). Germline-derived CDR1 and CDR2 are MNHEY and SMNVEV (reference sequence). The CDR3 loop spans 16 amino acids. The V gene lost 6 bases and the J gene lost 4 bases, with 16 bases spanning the gap. The DNA for the CDR3 is TGTGCCAGCAGCTCCAGGACGGGACTGGGGGCCAACGTCCTGACTTTC. Its translation is CASSSRTGLGANVLTF.

The gene calls are TRBV28 and TRBJ1-2, with a possible D match to TRBD1 (5 bases). The CDR3 length is 14 residues. Trimming shortened V by 6 bases and J by 4 bases, and 15 bases separated the two germline ends. CDR1 is MDHEN and CDR2 is SYDVKM in the germline V gene. CDR3 nucleotide sequence: TGTGCCAGCAGACGCCGGAGGGACTCCTATGGCTACACCTTC. Encoded protein: CASRRRRDSYGYTF.

V usage is TRBV7-2 and J usage is TRBJ2-1, with TRBD2 matching over 14 bases. CDR3 length: 15 residues. The ends lost 6 bases at V and 10 bases at J; junction bases unmatched: 8. The germline V gene has CDR1 SGHTA and CDR2 FQGNSA. The CDR3 DNA reads TGTGCCAGCAGGCCGGTGGGACTAGCGGGAGTGGAGCAGTTCTTC. It is translated as CASRPVGLAGVEQFF.

V and J are TRBV7-2 and TRBJ2-6, with D unresolved. In germline, CDR1 is SGHTA, CDR2 FQGNSA. With 1 base removed from V and 0 bases from J, the gap between germline ends came to 10 bases. The CDR3 sequence is 17 residues long. As DNA, the CDR3 is TGTGCCAGCAGCTTAGGCAAGGGCCGCTCTGGGGCCAACGTCCTGACTTTC. Protein sequence: CASSLGKGRSGANVLTF.

The J gene is TRBJ2-3, the V gene TRBV29-1; possibly TRBD2 for D (5 bases). This CDR3 is 13 amino acids long. Between the trimmed V and J ends, which lost 6 bases and 5 bases, there was a span of 15 bases. Germline loops: CDR1 SQVTM, CDR2 ANQGSEA. In DNA, the CDR3 is TGCAGCGTAGGCCTTCGTGCGGGAGATACGCAGTATTTT. This sequence encodes CSVGLRAGDTQYF.

V is TRBV12-2 and J is TRBJ2-3; TRBD2, as called in the table, went unchecked against the DNA. TRBV12-2 is described as a pseudogene. This CDR3 contains 16 residues. In DNA form, the CDR3 reads TGTGCAAGTCGCTTAACTAGCGGCCCTATGACAGATACGCAGTATTTT. Translation: CASRLTSGPMTDTQYF.

The chain recombines TRBV4-2 with TRBJ2-1, with TRBD2 matching 9 bases. Germline V lookup: CDR1 LGHNA, CDR2 YNFKEQ. The CDR3 has 16 residues. The V gene end was trimmed by 1 base and the J gene end by 4 bases; junction bases not matched to a gene: 5. CDR3 in DNA: TGTGCCAGCAGCCAAGGCGGGGGGGAGAGGTACAATGAGCAGTTCTTC. This encodes CASSQGGGERYNEQFF.

The chain joins TRBV29-1 to TRBJ2-1; D assignment may be TRBD1 or TRBD2 (5 bases each). Germline lookup yields CDR1 SQVTM and CDR2 ANQGSEA. V was clipped by 6 bases and J by 0 bases, with 15 bases between them. This CDR3 comprises 15 residues. DNA for the CDR3: TGCAGCGTGGCCGGGACGGCATTCTCCTACAATGAGCAGTTCTTC. This sequence encodes CSVAGTAFSYNEQFF.

V and J are TRBV28 and TRBJ2-2, with unresolved D. V shed 3 bases and J shed 4 bases, with 9 bases lying between them. The germline V gene encodes CDR1 MDHEN and CDR2 SYDVKM. The CDR3 has 14 residues. The CDR3 region is CASSFLGSTGELFF. The CDR3 DNA follows: TGTGCCAGCAGTTTCTTGGGAAGCACCGGGGAGCTGTTTTTT. Full variable domain (outside the CDR3, taken from reference TRBV28 and TRBJ2-2): DVKVTQSSRYLVKRTGEKVFLECVQDMDHENMFWYRQDPGLGLRLIYFSYDVKMKEKGDIPEGYSVSREKKERFSLILESASTNQTSMYLCASSFLGSTGELFFGEGSRLTVL.